The next 23 T cell receptor beta chains were all read from a single sample in a study of identical twins. TCRdb recomputed calls from the 5' RACE reads with MiXCR, one row per CDR3 protein. The sample lists under 900,000 distinct CDR3 sequences; about 12% were seen once. The same specimen was also included in a second study, on yellow fever vaccine responses in identical twins.

Material: PBMCs. Every receptor here comes from a woman between 18 and 29 years old in good health.

This sequence joins TRBV4-1 and TRBJ2-7, with 9 nucleotides matching TRBD2. The V gene's germline CDR1 is MGHRA and CDR2 YSYEKL. The CDR3 sequence is 16 residues long. Trimming removed 6 bases from V and 2 bases from J; junction bases left unmatched: 11. The CDR3 DNA follows: TGCGCCAGCAGTCCTAACCCGACTAGCGGAACCTACGAGCAGTACTTC. Its translation is CASSPNPTSGTYEQYF.

At least ten counts were recorded for this clonotype. This chain joins TRBV6-6 and TRBJ2-5; perhaps TRBD1 as D (6 bases). The germline V and J ends were trimmed by 6 bases and 5 bases, with 13 bases remaining between them. CDR3 length: 13 amino acids. Germline V lookup: CDR1 MNHNY, CDR2 SVGAGI (reference sequence). The CDR3 nucleotides are TGTGCCAGCAGAGTAGGGGGTAGGGAGACCCAGTACTTC. Translated: CASRVGGRETQYF.

This clonotype was found a few times. The rearrangement joins TRBV24-1 to TRBJ2-5; D gene uncertain. The CDR3 covers 14 residues. V lost 4 bases and J 2 bases, leaving 10 bases between the germline ends. CDR1 and CDR2 from the germline V gene are KGHDR and SFDVKD. The DNA of the CDR3 is TGTGCCACCAGTGACTCTCTGACTCAAGAGACCCAGTACTTC. Amino acid sequence: CATSDSLTQETQYF.

This chain uses TRBV12-5 with TRBJ2-7; weak D call: TRBD2 (5 bases). The CDR3 is made up of 17 amino acids. Trimming removed 6 bases from V and 4 bases from J, with 25 bases in between. The germline V gene encodes CDR1 LGHNT and CDR2 FRNRAP. DNA of the CDR3: TGTGCTAGTGGCACGGCTGGGTCTCCCGACCCGGGGTACGAGCAGTACTTC. Its protein product is CASGTAGSPDPGYEQYF.

This clonotype was recorded many times. The chain has TRBV2 and TRBJ1-4; D remains unclear. Per the germline V gene, CDR1 is SNHLY and CDR2 is FYNNEI. With 6 bases removed from V and 8 bases from J, the gap between germline ends came to 10 bases. This CDR3 spans 12 amino acids. The CDR3 protein is CASRRTGEKLFF. In DNA, the CDR3 is TGTGCCAGCAGACGCACTGGGGAAAAACTGTTTTTT.

This clonotype has a handful of counts. The chain joins TRBV15 to TRBJ2-7; D unclear. Per germline, CDR1 LNHNV and CDR2 YYDKDF (reference sequence). The CDR3 has 13 amino acids. V lost 0 bases and J 4 bases, leaving 7 bases between the germline ends. CDR3 residues: CATSRDRVYEQYF. The CDR3 DNA follows: TGTGCCACCAGCAGAGATCGGGTATACGAGCAGTACTTC.

This clonotype came up a few times. CDR3 DNA sequence: TGCGCCAGCAGCCAAGATTTTTTCGGAAAACCACCGGGACAGGGAAAGAACACTGAAGCTTTCTTT. Its translation: CASSQDFFGKPPGQGKNTEAFF. The chain carries TRBV4-1 and TRBJ1-1; 9 bases map to TRBD1. CDR1 is MGHRA and CDR2 is YSYEKL in the germline V gene. This CDR3 comprises 22 residues. The trim removed 0 bases at V and 1 base at J, leaving 21 bases unmatched.

Only a few counts were recorded for this clonotype. The rearrangement links TRBV4-2 to TRBJ2-7, with TRBD2 matching 7 bases. The germline V gene has CDR1 LGHNA and CDR2 YNFKEQ. This CDR3 is 15 amino acids long. After removal of 4 bases from V and 3 bases from J, the junction contained 9 bases not matched to a gene. CDR3 region: CASSPSLLAYYEQYF. Here the CDR3 DNA reads TGTGCCAGCAGCCCGTCATTACTAGCGTACTACGAGCAGTACTTC.

This clonotype was picked up a small number of times. The chain uses TRBV29-1 and TRBJ2-2, with 8 positions matching TRBD1. With 0 bases clipped from V and 5 bases from J, the junction kept 5 bases outside the gene matches. Germline values: CDR1 SQVTM, CDR2 ANQGSEA. This CDR3 has 15 residues. CDR3 region: CSVEDSRGLTGELFF. The CDR3 nucleotides read TGCAGCGTTGAAGATTCCAGGGGGCTGACCGGGGAGCTGTTTTTT.

This clonotype was found a few times. The rearrangement uses TRBV7-9 and TRBJ2-3, with no clear D. Per the germline V gene, CDR1 is SEHNR and CDR2 is FQNEAQ (reference sequence). V lost 1 base and J lost 2, with 10 bases in between. The CDR3 has 15 amino acids. Written as DNA, the CDR3 is TGTGCCAGCAGCTTAGGGGCCACAGACACAGATACGCAGTATTTT. Amino acids: CASSLGATDTDTQYF.

The J gene is TRBJ2-3, the V gene TRBV18, with 13 bases aligning to TRBD2. The J segment lost 5 bases and the V segment lost 3 bases, leaving 8 bases of the junction unmatched. The germline V gene has CDR1 KGHSH and CDR2 LQKENI. This CDR3 contains 17 residues. The CDR3 is CASSPPGLAGAKDTQYF. The CDR3, as DNA: TGTGCCAGCTCACCCCCAGGACTAGCGGGAGCAAAAGATACGCAGTATTTT.

The chain employs TRBV5-5 and TRBJ1-1; perhaps TRBD1 as D (6 bases). The germline V and J ends were trimmed by 4 bases and 4 bases, with 17 bases remaining between them. Germline V lookup: CDR1 SGHKS, CDR2 YYEKEE (reference sequence). CDR3 size: 15 residues. For the CDR3, the DNA is TGTGCCAGCAGCCTCCAACAGGGTGTGGCCACTGAAGCTTTCTTT. Its translation: CASSLQQGVATEAFF.

This clonotype has only a few counts. The rearrangement links TRBV28 to TRBJ2-5; D perhaps matches TRBD1 (5 bases). The CDR3 runs 16 residues. The germline V and J ends were trimmed by 2 bases and 3 bases, with 16 bases remaining between them. Germline V gene lookup returns CDR1 MDHEN and CDR2 SYDVKM. This CDR3 is CASSLGPSGAEETQYF. The CDR3 coding sequence is TGTGCCAGCAGTTTAGGCCCCAGTGGGGCGGAAGAGACCCAGTACTTC. The full variable domain, completed using reference TRBV28 and TRBJ2-5, is DVKVTQSSRYLVKRTGEKVFLECVQDMDHENMFWYRQDPGLGLRLIYFSYDVKMKEKGDIPEGYSVSREKKERFSLILESASTNQTSMYLCASSLGPSGAEETQYFGPGTRLLVL.

The sample holds a few counts of this clonotype. The DNA of the CDR3 is TGTGCCAGCAGTTTCGGATTAGCGGGCCGATACGAGCAGTACTTC. Encoded protein: CASSFGLAGRYEQYF. V gene TRBV5-6 combines with J gene TRBJ2-7; 7 bases are shared with TRBD2. CDR1 SGHDT and CDR2 YYEEEE come from the germline V gene. The CDR3 contains 15 residues. The V segment lost 5 bases and the J segment 4 bases; nucleotides outside the gene matches: 12.

This clonotype turned up a few times. The rearrangement uses TRBV10-3 and TRBJ2-3; 12 bases match TRBD2. Germline V gene lookup returns CDR1 ENHRY and CDR2 SYGVKD. J was trimmed by 3 bases and V by 8 bases; bases with no gene match: 9. This CDR3 has 16 amino acids. Here the CDR3 reads CAIASGGAFVTDTQYF. The CDR3 DNA reads TGTGCCATCGCTAGCGGGGGGGCATTTGTGACAGATACGCAGTATTTT.

This clonotype was observed at least ten times. The chain carries TRBV6-1 and TRBJ1-1; D is unclear. The V gene's germline CDR1 is MNHNS and CDR2 SASEGT. The ends were cut back, 10 bases at V and 5 bases at J, with 11 bases in the middle. The CDR3 sequence is 11 residues long. CDR3 loop: CAIGLTTEAFF. The CDR3, as DNA: TGTGCCATCGGACTGACAACTGAAGCTTTCTTT.

V is TRBV12-3 or TRBV12-4 and J is TRBJ1-6; possibly TRBD1 for D (6 bases). There are 17 residues in the CDR3. Trimming left V 1 base short and J 10 bases short, with 20 bases between. CDR3 coding DNA: TGTGCCAGCAGTTTAGGACCGGGGGCCCCGAGGGGATCACCCCTCCACTTT. Protein: CASSLGPGAPRGSPLHF.

The table lists this clonotype with a few counts. The gene calls are TRBV6-5 and TRBJ2-1, with 11 bases identical to TRBD2. Germline V gene lookup returns CDR1 MNHEY and CDR2 SVGAGI. Trimming removed 2 bases from V and 9 bases from J; junction bases left unmatched: 6. The CDR3 has 15 amino acids. CDR3 amino acids: CASSYGASGRSEQFF. CDR3 in DNA: TGTGCCAGCAGTTACGGGGCTAGCGGGAGGAGTGAGCAGTTCTTC.

This clonotype appeared a few times. The chain couples TRBV3-1 to TRBJ2-7, with D perhaps TRBD1 (5 bases). The CDR3 has 16 amino acids. The ends were cut back, 8 bases at V and 6 bases at J, with 26 bases in the middle. Germline loops: CDR1 LGHDT, CDR2 YNNKEL (reference sequence). DNA of the CDR3: TGTGCCAGCGCCAGGTGTCAGGGTCATAAACCCTGCGAGCAGTACGTC. It encodes CASARCQGHKPCEQYV.

In its sample, this clonotype was seen a few times. The rearrangement links TRBV10-2 to TRBJ2-7; maybe TRBD2 (5 bases). Germline values: CDR1 WSHSY, CDR2 SAAADI. The CDR3 has 14 amino acids. The V end lost 0 bases, the J end lost 7 bases, and 13 bases lay between the germline ends. The CDR3 bases are TGCGCCAGCAGTGAGTCGATCCAGCCGGGGGAGCAGTACTTC. Protein sequence: CASSESIQPGEQYF.

This chain uses TRBV6-1 with TRBJ2-7; TRBD2 might be the D (5 bases). CDR1 is MNHNS and CDR2 is SASEGT in the germline V gene. Trimming cost V 8 bases and J 0 bases, with 17 bases left between them. The CDR3 sequence is 15 residues long. CDR3: CASRRGFSGSYEQYF. In nucleotides, the CDR3 is TGTGCCAGCCGCCGCGGGTTCTCAGGCTCCTACGAGCAGTACTTC.

The rearrangement uses TRBV6-1 and TRBJ2-5; tentative D call: TRBD1 (6 bases). Germline loops: CDR1 MNHNS, CDR2 SASEGT. V lost 6 bases to trimming and J lost 5 bases, with 13 bases between them. The CDR3 length is 13 residues. The CDR3 sequence is CASRQGPGETQYF. For the CDR3, the DNA is TGTGCCAGCAGACAGGGCCCAGGGGAGACCCAGTACTTC.

The table lists this clonotype with a few counts. V and J are TRBV4-1 and TRBJ2-1; 11 nucleotides line up with TRBD1. J lost 7 bases, V lost 4 bases, and 6 bases had no gene match. Germline assignment: CDR1 MGHRA and CDR2 YSYEKL. The CDR3 loop spans 15 amino acids. The CDR3 loop reads CASSRGQGAANEQFF. The CDR3 region has the DNA TGCGCCAGCAGCCGAGGACAGGGGGCGGCGAATGAGCAGTTCTTC.